Each of the 3 T cell receptor beta chains below was sequenced from the same sample in a study of T cells in Graves' hyperthyroidism and ophthalmopathy (dated by TCRdb to between 2018 and 2021). Library creation used multiplex PCR. The sequencer listed for this sample is Illumina HiSeq 2000. The TCR beta CDR3 regions were amplified from the RNA transcripts. For the first round of RT-PCR on the TCR CDR3, the HTBI primer set was used together with the Qiagen OneStep RT-PCR kit. TCRdb applied fastp at Q25 and MiXCR to the public reads, then kept only in-frame beta chains. Rows are combined by CDR3 protein, so each entry shows the most common genes and DNA. The sample profile shows 140,000 or so distinct CDR3 sequences; approximately 20% of them were found once. The top ten clonotypes cover about two thirds of the sample. Sequencing input: blood. The receptors here all came from a woman aged 50 to 65 with Graves' hyperthyroidism that later progressed to Graves' ophthalmopathy.

The table lists this clonotype with many counts. V gene TRBV11-2 combines with J gene TRBJ2-1, with 9 bases lining up with TRBD2. V lost 1 base to trimming and J lost 7 bases; unmatched junction nucleotides: 8. Germline V gene lookup returns CDR1 SGHAT and CDR2 FQNNGV. This CDR3 region has 16 residues. For the CDR3, the DNA is TGTGCCAGCAGCTTAGCCGGCGGGAGGGTCGGAAATGAGCAGTTCTTC. Translation gives CASSLAGGRVGNEQFF.

This clonotype was counted many times. The chain links TRBV28 to TRBJ1-1; the D is unclear. V lost 2 bases and J lost 8, with 12 bases in between. Germline V gives CDR1 MDHEN, CDR2 SYDVKM. This CDR3 spans 13 amino acids. This CDR3 is CASSLTTDVEAFF. The CDR3 bases are TGTGCCAGCAGTTTAACCACGGACGTAGAAGCTTTCTTT.

This clonotype was observed a handful of times. The chain links TRBV10-3 to TRBJ1-1; 9 bases line up with TRBD1. This CDR3 spans 14 amino acids. V dropped 6 bases and J dropped 1; count of bases not matched to a gene: 3. Germline loops: CDR1 ENHRY, CDR2 SYGVKD. CDR3 region: CAIRRQGGNTEAFF. The CDR3 bases are TGTGCCATCAGAAGACAGGGGGGGAACACTGAAGCTTTCTTT.